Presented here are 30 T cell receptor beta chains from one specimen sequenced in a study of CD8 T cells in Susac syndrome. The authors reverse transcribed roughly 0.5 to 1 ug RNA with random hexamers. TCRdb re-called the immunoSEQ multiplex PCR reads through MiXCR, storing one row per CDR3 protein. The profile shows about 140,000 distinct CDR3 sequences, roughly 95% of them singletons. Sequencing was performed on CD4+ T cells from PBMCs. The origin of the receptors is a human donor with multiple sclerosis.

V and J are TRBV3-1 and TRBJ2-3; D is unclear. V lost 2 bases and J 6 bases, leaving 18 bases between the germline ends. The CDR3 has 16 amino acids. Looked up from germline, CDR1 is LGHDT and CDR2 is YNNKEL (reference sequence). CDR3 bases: TGTGCCAGCAGCCAAAGGTCCAACCCCTCGCTCGATACGCAGTATTTT. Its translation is CASSQRSNPSLDTQYF.

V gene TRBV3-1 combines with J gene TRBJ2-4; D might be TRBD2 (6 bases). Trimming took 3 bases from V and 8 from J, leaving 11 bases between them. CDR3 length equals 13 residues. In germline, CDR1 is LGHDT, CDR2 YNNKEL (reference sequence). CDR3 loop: CASSHGREDIQYF. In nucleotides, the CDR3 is TGTGCCAGCAGCCACGGCAGGGAGGACATTCAGTACTTC.

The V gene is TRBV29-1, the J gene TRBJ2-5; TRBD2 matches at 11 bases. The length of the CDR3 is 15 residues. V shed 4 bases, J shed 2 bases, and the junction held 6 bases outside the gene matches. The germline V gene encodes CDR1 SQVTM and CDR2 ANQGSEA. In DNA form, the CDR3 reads TGCAGCGTTGGGCTAGCGGGGGGCCCACAAGAGACCCAGTACTTC. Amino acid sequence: CSVGLAGGPQETQYF.

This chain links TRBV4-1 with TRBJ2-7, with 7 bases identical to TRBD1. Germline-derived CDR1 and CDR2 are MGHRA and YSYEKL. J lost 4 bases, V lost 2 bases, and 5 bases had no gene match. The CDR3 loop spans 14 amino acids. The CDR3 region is CASSQTGALYEQYF. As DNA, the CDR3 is TGCGCCAGCAGCCAAACAGGGGCACTTTACGAGCAGTACTTC.

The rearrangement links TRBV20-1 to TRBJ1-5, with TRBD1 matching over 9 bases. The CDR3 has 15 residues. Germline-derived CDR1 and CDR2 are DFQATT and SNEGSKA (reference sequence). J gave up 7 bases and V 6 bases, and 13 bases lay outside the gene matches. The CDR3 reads CSAGGGDRATQPQHF. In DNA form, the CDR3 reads TGCAGTGCCGGAGGGGGGGACAGGGCCACCCAGCCCCAGCATTTT.

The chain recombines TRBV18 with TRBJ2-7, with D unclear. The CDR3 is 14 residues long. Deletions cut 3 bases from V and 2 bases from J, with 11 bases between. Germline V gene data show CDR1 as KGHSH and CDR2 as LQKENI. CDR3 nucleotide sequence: TGTGCCAGCTCACCCCCGCTTATCACCTACGAGCAGTACTTC. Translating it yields CASSPPLITYEQYF.

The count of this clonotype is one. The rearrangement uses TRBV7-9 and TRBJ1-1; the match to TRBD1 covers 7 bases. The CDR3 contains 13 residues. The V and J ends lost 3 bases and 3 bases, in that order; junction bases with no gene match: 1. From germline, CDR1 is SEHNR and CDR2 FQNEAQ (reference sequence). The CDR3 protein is CASSFDRDTEAFF. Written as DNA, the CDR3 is TGTGCCAGCAGCTTCGACAGGGACACTGAAGCTTTCTTT.

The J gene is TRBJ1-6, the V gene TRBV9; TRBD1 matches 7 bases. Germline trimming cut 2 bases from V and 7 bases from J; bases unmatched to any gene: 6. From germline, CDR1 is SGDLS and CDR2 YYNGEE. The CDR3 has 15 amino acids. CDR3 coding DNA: TGTGCCAGCAGCGTCACCGGGACAGAAAATTCACCCCTCCACTTT. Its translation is CASSVTGTENSPLHF.

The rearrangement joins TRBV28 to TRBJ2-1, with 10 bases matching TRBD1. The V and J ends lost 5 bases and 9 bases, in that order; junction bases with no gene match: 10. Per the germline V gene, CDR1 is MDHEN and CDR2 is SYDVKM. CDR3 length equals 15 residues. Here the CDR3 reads CASSDPGQGMREQFF. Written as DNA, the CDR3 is TGTGCCAGCAGTGACCCGGGACAGGGGATGCGTGAGCAGTTCTTC.

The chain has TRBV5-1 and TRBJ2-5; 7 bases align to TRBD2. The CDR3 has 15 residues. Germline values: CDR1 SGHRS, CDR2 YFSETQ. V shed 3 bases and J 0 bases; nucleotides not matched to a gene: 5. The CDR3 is CASSWSAGYQETQYF. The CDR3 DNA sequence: TGCGCCAGCAGCTGGTCAGCGGGGTACCAAGAGACCCAGTACTTC.

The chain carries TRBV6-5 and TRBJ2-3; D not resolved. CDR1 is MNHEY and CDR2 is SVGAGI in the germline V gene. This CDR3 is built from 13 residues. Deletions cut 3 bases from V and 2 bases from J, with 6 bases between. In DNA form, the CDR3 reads TGTGCCAGCAGTTATGGGCACACAGATACGCAGTATTTT. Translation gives CASSYGHTDTQYF.

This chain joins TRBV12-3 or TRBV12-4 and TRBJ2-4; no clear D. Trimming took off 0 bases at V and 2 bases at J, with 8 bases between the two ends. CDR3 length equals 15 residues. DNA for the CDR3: TGTGCCAGCAGTTTAGCGGGGTGGACCAAAAACATTCAGTACTTC. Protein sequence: CASSLAGWTKNIQYF.

The CDR3 DNA reads as TGCAGCGTTGACAGGGCTAACTATGGCTACACCTTC. This codes for CSVDRANYGYTF. The chain joins TRBV29-1 to TRBJ1-2; possible D gene TRBD1, 5 bases. Trimming pared 3 bases from V and 0 bases from J, leaving 5 bases between. Germline-derived CDR1 and CDR2 are SQVTM and ANQGSEA. This CDR3 comprises 12 residues.

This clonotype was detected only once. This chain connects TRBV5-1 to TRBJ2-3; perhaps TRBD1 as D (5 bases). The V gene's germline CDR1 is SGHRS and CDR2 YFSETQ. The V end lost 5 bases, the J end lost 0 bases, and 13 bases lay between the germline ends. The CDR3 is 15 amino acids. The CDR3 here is CASRGQGVSTDTQYF. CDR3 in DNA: TGCGCCAGCAGAGGTCAGGGTGTGAGCACAGATACGCAGTATTTT. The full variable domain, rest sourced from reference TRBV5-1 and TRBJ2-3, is KAGVTQTPRYLIKTRGQQVTLSCSPISGHRSVSWYQQTPGQGLQFLFEYFSETQRNKGNFPGRFSGRQFSNSRSEMNVSTLELGDSALYLCASRGQGVSTDTQYFGPGTRLTVL.

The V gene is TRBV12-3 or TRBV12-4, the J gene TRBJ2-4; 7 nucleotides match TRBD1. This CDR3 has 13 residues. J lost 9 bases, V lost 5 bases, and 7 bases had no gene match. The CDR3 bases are TGTGCCAGCAGTGGACAGGCCCTTGGCATTCAGTACTTC. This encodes CASSGQALGIQYF.

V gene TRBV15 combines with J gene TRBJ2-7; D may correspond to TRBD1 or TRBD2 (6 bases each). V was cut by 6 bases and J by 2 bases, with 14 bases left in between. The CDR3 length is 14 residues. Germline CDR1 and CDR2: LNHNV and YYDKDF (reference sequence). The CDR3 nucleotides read TGTGCCACCAGGCGGGACATGATCACCTACGAGCAGTACTTC. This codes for CATRRDMITYEQYF.

DNA of the CDR3: TGTGCCAGCAGAAGCGGGAAGGTGGATACGCAGTATTTT. It encodes CASRSGKVDTQYF. The gene calls are TRBV12-3 or TRBV12-4 and TRBJ2-3, with 7 positions matching TRBD2. Trimming at V came to 6 bases and at J to 6 bases, leaving 6 bases not matched to a gene. The CDR3 sequence is 13 residues long.

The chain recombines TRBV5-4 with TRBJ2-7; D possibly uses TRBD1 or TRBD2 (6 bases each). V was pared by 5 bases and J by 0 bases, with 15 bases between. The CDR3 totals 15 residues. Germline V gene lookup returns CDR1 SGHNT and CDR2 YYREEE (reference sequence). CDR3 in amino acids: CASSFGGPSSYEQYF. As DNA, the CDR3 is TGTGCCAGCAGTTTCGGGGGCCCTAGCTCCTACGAGCAGTACTTC.

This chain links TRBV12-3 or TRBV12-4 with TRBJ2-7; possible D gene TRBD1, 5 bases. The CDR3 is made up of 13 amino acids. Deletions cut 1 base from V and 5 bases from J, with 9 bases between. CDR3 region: CASSLVQVHEQYF. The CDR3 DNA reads TGTGCCAGCAGTTTAGTACAGGTCCACGAGCAGTACTTC.

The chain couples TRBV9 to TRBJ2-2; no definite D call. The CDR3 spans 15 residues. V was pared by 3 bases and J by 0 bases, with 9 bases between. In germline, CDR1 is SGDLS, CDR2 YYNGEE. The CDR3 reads CASSGVVSNTGELFF. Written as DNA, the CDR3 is TGTGCCAGCAGCGGAGTAGTGTCGAACACCGGGGAGCTGTTTTTT.

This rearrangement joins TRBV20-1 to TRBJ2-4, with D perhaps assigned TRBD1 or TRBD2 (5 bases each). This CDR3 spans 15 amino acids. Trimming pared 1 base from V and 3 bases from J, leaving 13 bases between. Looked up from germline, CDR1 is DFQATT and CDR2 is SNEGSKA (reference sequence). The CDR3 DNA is TGCAGTGCTAGAGTTCCGGGGCCGGGCAAAAACATTCAGTACTTC. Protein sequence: CSARVPGPGKNIQYF.

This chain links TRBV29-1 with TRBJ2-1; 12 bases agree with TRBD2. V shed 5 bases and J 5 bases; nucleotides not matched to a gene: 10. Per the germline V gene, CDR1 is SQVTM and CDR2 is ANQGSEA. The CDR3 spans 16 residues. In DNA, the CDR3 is TGCAGCGTTCCCCCAGGAGGACTAGCGGGAAACAATGAGCAGTTCTTC. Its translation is CSVPPGGLAGNNEQFF.

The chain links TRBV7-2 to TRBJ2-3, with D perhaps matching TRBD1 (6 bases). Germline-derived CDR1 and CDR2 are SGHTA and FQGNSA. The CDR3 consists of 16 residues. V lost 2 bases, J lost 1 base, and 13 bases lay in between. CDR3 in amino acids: CASSLRGAGGTDTQYF. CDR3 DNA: TGTGCCAGCAGCTTACGAGGGGCAGGGGGCACAGATACGCAGTATTTT.

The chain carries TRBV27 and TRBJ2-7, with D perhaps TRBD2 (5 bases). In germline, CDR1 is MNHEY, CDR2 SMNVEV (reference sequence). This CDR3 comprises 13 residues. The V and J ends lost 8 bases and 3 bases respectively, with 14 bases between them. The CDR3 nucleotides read TGTGCCAGCGGTGGGTCGGGGAACTACGAGCAGTACTTC. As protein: CASGGSGNYEQYF.

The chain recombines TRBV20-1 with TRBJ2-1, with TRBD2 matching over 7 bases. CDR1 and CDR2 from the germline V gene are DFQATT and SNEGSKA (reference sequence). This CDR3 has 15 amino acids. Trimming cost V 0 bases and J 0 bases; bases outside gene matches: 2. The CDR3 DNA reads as TGCAGTGCTAGAGAGCCTAGCGGCTCCTACAATGAGCAGTTCTTC. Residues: CSAREPSGSYNEQFF.

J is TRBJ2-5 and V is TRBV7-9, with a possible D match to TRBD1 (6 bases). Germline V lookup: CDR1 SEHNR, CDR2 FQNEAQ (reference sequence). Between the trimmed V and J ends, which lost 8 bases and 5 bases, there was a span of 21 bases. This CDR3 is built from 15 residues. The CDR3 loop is CASALGQQKAETQYF. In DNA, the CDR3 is TGTGCCAGCGCTCTCGGACAGCAGAAAGCCGAGACCCAGTACTTC.

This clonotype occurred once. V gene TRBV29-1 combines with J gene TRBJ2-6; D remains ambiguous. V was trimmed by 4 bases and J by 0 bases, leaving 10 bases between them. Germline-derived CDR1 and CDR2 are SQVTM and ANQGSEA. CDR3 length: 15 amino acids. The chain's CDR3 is CSVGALSSGANVLTF. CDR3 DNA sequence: TGCAGCGTTGGCGCTCTCAGCTCTGGGGCCAACGTCCTGACTTTC.

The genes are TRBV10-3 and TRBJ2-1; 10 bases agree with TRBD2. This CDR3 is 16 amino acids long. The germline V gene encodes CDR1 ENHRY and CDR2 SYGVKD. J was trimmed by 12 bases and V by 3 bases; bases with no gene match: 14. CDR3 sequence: CAISESSSGRAIWQFF. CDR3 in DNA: TGTGCCATCAGTGAATCATCGAGCGGGAGGGCCATTTGGCAGTTCTTC.

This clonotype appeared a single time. The CDR3 here is CASSYSGGAEQFF. The CDR3 nucleotides are TGTGCCAGCAGTTACTCGGGGGGCGCTGAGCAGTTCTTC. V and J are TRBV6-5 and TRBJ2-1; D is tentatively TRBD1 or TRBD2 (6 bases each). The germline V and J ends were trimmed by 0 bases and 9 bases, with 9 bases remaining between them. This CDR3 is built from 13 residues. Germline V gives CDR1 MNHEY, CDR2 SVGAGI.

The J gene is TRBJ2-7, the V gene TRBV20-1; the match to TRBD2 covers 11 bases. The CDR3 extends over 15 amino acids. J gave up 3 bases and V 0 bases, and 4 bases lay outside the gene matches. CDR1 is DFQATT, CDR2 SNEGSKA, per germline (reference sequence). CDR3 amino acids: CSARDSLAGGYEQYF. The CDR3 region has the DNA TGCAGTGCTAGAGATTCGCTAGCGGGAGGCTACGAGCAGTACTTC.